A single sample gave rise to the 10 T cell receptor beta chains below, sequenced in a study of blood T cell repertoires in COVID-19. The protocol was immunoSEQ multiplex PCR, while the TCRdb copy is restricted to in-frame clones and leaves out a portion. There are more than 140,000 clones in the sample; almost 90% occur only once, and about 1.5% lies in the top ten. Sequencing was performed on peripheral blood. Receptors originate from a woman in her sixties or seventies with acute or convalescent COVID-19.

The rearrangement uses TRBV18 and TRBJ2-1, with TRBD1 as a possible D gene (6 bases). The V end was cut by 6 bases, the J end by 9 bases, with 21 bases between. Germline-derived CDR1 and CDR2 are KGHSH and LQKENI. The CDR3 spans 15 residues. The CDR3 DNA is TGTGCCAGCTCCCTCGGCCAGGGGATTTTAGGTGAGCAGTTCTTC. Translation gives CASSLGQGILGEQFF.

This chain joins TRBV6-1 and TRBJ2-3, with 10 positions matching TRBD2. Germline-derived CDR1 and CDR2 are MNHNS and SASEGT. Trimming at V came to 4 bases and at J to 1 base, leaving 8 bases not matched to a gene. This CDR3 has 17 amino acids. In nucleotides, the CDR3 is TGTGCCAGCAGTGGGCTAGCGGGGGCCCCCGGCACAGATACGCAGTATTTT. The encoded protein is CASSGLAGAPGTDTQYF.

The chain combines TRBV7-3 with TRBJ2-1, with a tentative D call TRBD2 (5 bases). V gave up 5 bases and J gave up 1 base, with 12 bases separating them. This CDR3 comprises 15 residues. From germline, CDR1 is SGHTA and CDR2 FQGTGA. CDR3 protein: CASSAGLGSYNEQFF. The CDR3 DNA reads as TGTGCCAGCAGCGCCGGACTGGGTTCCTACAATGAGCAGTTCTTC.

This clone has just a few counts. The chain links TRBV9 to TRBJ2-2; D is unclear. V was pared by 7 bases and J by 4 bases, with 11 bases between. The CDR3 length is 13 residues. Looked up from germline, CDR1 is SGDLS and CDR2 is YYNGEE. Here the CDR3 reads CASAGYVTGELFF. In DNA, the CDR3 is TGTGCCAGCGCCGGGTATGTCACCGGGGAGCTGTTTTTT.

The chain has TRBV30 and TRBJ1-6, with TRBD1 matching 11 bases. The length of the CDR3 is 14 residues. The V and J ends lost 2 bases and 9 bases, in that order; junction bases with no gene match: 3. CDR1 is GTSNPN and CDR2 is SVGIG in the germline V gene (reference sequence). The CDR3 here is CAWSTGTGGSPLHF. CDR3 nucleotides: TGTGCCTGGAGTACCGGGACAGGGGGTTCACCCCTCCACTTT.

The chain links TRBV5-5 to TRBJ1-6; 7 bases are a match to TRBD1. The CDR3 extends over 19 amino acids. Germline trimming cut 1 base from V and 0 bases from J; bases unmatched to any gene: 10. Germline V gene lookup returns CDR1 SGHKS and CDR2 YYEKEE (reference sequence). The CDR3 here is CASSLSPGTESSYNSPLHF. CDR3 bases: TGTGCCAGCAGCTTGTCCCCTGGGACAGAGAGCTCCTATAATTCACCCCTCCACTTT.

The chain uses TRBV9 and TRBJ2-5, with 7 nucleotides matching TRBD2. The CDR3 has 13 residues. The germline gives CDR1 SGDLS, CDR2 YYNGEE. V shed 3 bases and J 2 bases; nucleotides not matched to a gene: 1. This CDR3 is CASSGGGQETQYF. DNA for the CDR3: TGTGCCAGCAGCGGCGGGGGTCAAGAGACCCAGTACTTC.

The chain employs TRBV3-1 (or the pseudogene TRBV3-2) and TRBJ2-7; TRBD2 matches 7 bases. The trim removed 5 bases at V and 3 bases at J, leaving 4 bases unmatched. Germline values: CDR1 LGHDT, CDR2 YNNKEL (reference sequence). The CDR3 is 13 amino acids. In DNA, the CDR3 is TGTGCCAGCAGCACCCGGGGGGTCTACGAGCAGTACTTC. It is translated as CASSTRGVYEQYF.

This sequence joins TRBV14 and TRBJ2-7, with a weak D call TRBD1 (5 bases). The V gene's germline CDR1 is SGHDN and CDR2 FVKESK. V lost 4 bases and J lost 3, with 13 bases in between. This CDR3 comprises 14 residues. The CDR3 protein is CASSPRDRYYEQYF. CDR3 DNA: TGTGCCAGCAGCCCGAGAGACAGATACTACGAGCAGTACTTC.

The V gene is TRBV28, the J gene TRBJ2-3; 8 nucleotides line up with TRBD2. This CDR3 region has 16 residues. Trimming cost V 2 bases and J 2 bases; bases outside gene matches: 6. Looked up from germline, CDR1 is MDHEN and CDR2 is SYDVKM. The CDR3 is CASSLAAGGDTDTQYF. The CDR3, as DNA: TGTGCCAGCAGTTTAGCGGCGGGGGGCGACACAGATACGCAGTATTTT.